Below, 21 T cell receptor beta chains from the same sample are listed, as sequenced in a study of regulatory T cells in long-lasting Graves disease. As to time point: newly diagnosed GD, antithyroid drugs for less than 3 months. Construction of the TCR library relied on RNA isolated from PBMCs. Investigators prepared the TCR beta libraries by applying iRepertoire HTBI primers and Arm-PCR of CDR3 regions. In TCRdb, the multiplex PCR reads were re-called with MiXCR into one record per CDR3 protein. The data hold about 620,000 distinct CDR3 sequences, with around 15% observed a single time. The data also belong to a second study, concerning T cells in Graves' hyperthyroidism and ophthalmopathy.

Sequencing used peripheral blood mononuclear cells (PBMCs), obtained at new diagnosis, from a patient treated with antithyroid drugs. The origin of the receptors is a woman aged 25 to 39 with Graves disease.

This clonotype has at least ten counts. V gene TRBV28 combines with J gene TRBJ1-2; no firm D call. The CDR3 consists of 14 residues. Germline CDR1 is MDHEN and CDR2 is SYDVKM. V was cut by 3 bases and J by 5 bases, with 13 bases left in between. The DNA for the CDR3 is TGTGCCAGCAGTTTTGAGGTGCCGTTATATGGCTACACCTTC. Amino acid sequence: CASSFEVPLYGYTF.

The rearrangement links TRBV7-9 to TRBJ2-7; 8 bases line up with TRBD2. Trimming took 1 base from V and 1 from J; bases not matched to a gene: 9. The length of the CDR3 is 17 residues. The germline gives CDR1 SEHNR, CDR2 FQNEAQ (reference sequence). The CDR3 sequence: CASSLGGGTGGSYEQYF. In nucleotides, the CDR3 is TGTGCCAGCAGCTTAGGAGGCGGGACGGGAGGGTCCTACGAGCAGTACTTC.

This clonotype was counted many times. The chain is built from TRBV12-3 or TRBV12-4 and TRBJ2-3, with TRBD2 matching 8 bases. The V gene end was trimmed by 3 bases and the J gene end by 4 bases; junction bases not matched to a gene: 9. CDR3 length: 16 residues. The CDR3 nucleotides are TGTGCCAGCAGTTTCCTCCTTAGCGGGGTCGCAGATACGCAGTATTTT. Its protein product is CASSFLLSGVADTQYF.

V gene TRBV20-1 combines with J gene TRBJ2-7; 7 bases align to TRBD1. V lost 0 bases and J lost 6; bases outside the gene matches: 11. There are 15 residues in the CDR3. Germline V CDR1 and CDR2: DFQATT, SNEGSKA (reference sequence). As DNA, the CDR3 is TGCAGTGCTAGAGAACTTCAGGGGGATCCCTTCGAGCAGTACTTC. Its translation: CSARELQGDPFEQYF.

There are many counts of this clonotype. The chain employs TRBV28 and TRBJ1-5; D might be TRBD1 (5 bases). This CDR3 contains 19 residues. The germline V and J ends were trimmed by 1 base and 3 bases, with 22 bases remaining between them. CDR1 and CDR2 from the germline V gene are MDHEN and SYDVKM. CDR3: CASSLLGSLRGAPNQPQHF. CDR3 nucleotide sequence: TGTGCCAGCAGTTTATTGGGCAGCCTAAGGGGTGCCCCCAATCAGCCCCAGCATTTT.

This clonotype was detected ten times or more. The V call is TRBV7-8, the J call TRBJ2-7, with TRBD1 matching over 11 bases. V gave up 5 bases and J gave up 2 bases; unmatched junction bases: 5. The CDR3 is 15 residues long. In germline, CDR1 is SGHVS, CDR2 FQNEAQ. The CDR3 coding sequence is TGTGCCAGCAGCGGCCGGGACAGGGGGACCTACGAGCAGTACTTC. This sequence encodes CASSGRDRGTYEQYF.

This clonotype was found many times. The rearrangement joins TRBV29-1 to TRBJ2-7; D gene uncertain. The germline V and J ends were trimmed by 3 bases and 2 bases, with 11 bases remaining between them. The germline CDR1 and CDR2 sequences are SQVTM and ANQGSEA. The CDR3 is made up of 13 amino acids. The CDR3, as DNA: TGCAGCGTTGAGCTCTCCCAGCCCTACGAGCAGTACTTC. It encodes CSVELSQPYEQYF.

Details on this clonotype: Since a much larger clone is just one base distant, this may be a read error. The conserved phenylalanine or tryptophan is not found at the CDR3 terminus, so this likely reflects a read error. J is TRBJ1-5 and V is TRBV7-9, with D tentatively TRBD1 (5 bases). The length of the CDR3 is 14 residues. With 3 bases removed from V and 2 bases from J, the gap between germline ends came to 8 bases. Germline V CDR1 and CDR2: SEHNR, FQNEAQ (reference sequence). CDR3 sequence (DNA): TGTGCCAGCAGCTTTCAAGGGGGCAATCAGCCCCAGCATTCT. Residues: CASSFQGGNQPQHS.

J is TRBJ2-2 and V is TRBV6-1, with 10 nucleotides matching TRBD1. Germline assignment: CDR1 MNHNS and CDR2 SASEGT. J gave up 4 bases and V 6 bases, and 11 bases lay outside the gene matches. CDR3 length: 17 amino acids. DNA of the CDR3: TGTGCCAGCAGCTCCTTAGGAGACAGGGGGCTCACCGGGGAGCTGTTTTTT. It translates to CASSSLGDRGLTGELFF.

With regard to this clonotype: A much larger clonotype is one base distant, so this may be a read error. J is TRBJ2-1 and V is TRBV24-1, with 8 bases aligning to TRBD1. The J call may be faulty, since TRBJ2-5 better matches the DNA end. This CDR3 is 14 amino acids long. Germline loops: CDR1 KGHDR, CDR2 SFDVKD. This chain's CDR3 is CATPGQGGIETQYF. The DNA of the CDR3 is TGTGCCACCCCAGGACAGGGAGGAATAGAGACCCAGTACTTC.

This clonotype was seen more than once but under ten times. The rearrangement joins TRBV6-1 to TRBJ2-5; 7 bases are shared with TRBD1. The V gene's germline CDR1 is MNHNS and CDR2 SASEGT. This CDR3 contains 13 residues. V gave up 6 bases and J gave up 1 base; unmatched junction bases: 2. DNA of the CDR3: TGTGCCAGCAGACGGGACAGCCAAGAGACCCAGTACTTC. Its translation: CASRRDSQETQYF.

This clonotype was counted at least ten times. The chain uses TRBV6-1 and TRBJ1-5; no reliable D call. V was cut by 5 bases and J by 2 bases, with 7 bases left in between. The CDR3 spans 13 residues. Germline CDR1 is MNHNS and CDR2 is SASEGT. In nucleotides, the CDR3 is TGTGCCAGCAGTCCCCAACGCAATCAGCCCCAGCATTTT. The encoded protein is CASSPQRNQPQHF.

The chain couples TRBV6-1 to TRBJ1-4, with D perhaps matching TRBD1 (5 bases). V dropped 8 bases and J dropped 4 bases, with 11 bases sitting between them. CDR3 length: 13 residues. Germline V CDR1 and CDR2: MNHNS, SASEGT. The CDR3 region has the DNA TGTGCCAGCGGGGGTCTGGATAATGAAAAACTGTTTTTT. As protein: CASGGLDNEKLFF.

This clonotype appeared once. CDR3: CASSSDWAGVAFF. Here the CDR3 DNA reads TGTGCCAGCAGTTCGGACTGGGCCGGGGTGGCTTTCTTT. This chain links TRBV27 with TRBJ1-1; no clear D. This CDR3 has 13 residues. The germline V gene has CDR1 MNHEY and CDR2 SMNVEV (reference sequence). The V end was cut by 4 bases, the J end by 11 bases, with 17 bases between.

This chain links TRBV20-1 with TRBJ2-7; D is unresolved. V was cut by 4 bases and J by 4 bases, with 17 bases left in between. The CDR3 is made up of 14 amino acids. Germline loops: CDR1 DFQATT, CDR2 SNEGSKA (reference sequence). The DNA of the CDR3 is TGCAGTGCTACGGAACATGGGCAGGTTTACGAGCAGTACTTC. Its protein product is CSATEHGQVYEQYF.

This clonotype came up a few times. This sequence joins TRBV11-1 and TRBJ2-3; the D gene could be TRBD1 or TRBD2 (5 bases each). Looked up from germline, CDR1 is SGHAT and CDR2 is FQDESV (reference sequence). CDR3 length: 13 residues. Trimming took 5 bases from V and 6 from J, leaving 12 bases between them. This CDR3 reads CASSRYWGDTQYF. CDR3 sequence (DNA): TGTGCCAGCAGCCGATATTGGGGGGATACGCAGTATTTT.

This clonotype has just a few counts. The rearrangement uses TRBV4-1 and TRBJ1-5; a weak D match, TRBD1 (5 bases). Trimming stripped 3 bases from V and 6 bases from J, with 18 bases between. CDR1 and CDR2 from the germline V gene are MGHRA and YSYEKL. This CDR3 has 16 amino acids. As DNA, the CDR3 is TGCGCCAGCAGCCACTTAACCGGGACCGGCGGTCAGCCCCAGCATTTT. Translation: CASSHLTGTGGQPQHF.

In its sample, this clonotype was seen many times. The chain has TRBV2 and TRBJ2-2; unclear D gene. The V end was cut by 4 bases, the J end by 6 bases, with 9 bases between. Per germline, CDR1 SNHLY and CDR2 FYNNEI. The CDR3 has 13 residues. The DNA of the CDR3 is TGTGCCAGCAGTGTTTGGGTATCCGGGGAGCTGTTTTTT. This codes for CASSVWVSGELFF.

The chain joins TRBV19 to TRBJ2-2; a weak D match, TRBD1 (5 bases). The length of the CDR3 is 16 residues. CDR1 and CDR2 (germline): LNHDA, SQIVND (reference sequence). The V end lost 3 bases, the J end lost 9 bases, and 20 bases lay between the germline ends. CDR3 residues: CASSISGRDFLRELFF. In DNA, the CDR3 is TGTGCCAGTAGTATCAGTGGCAGGGATTTTCTACGGGAGCTGTTTTTT.

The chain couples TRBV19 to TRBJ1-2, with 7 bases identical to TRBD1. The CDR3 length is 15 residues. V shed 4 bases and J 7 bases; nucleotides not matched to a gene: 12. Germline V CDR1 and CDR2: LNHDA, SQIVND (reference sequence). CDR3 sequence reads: CASSSGQAGGVGYTF. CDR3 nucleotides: TGTGCCAGTAGTAGCGGACAGGCCGGCGGGGTTGGCTACACCTTC.

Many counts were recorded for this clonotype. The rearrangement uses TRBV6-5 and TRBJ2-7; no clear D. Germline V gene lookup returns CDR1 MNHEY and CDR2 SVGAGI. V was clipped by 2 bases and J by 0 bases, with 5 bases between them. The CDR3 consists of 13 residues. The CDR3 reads CASSYKLSYEQYF. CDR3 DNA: TGTGCCAGCAGTTACAAGCTCTCCTACGAGCAGTACTTC.